The TCR beta chain under discussion was sequenced for a study of blood T cells in healthy people across ages. Donors were systemically healthy Caucasian individuals from Russia aged roughly 6 to 100 years. Each sample yielded at least 6.5 million isolated PBMCs. The V gene lost 2 bases and the J gene lost 2 bases, with 7 bases spanning the gap. Germline assignment: CDR1 GTSNPN and CDR2 SVGIG (reference sequence). This CDR3 contains 14 residues. Alongside a J-beta primer mix, a sample-barcoded 5' primer served in a second PCR lasting about 7 to 11 cycles. Template switching added a 12-random-nucleotide identifier to every cDNA molecule. MiXCR was run by TCRdb on the 5' RACE reads, yielding one entry per CDR3 protein. The table records over a million distinct CDR3 sequences, roughly 43% of them present only once.

This chain joins TRBV30 and TRBJ2-6; a weak D match, TRBD1 (5 bases). The sequence came from a woman aged 18-29 years in good health. Source material: blood. This chain's CDR3 is CAWSLGAGANVLTF. The CDR3 region has the DNA TGTGCCTGGAGTTTAGGGGCTGGGGCCAACGTCCTGACTTTC.